This T cell receptor (beta chain) was identified during a study of T cells in Graves' hyperthyroidism and ophthalmopathy. There are a few counts of this clonotype. Its cognate antigen is unknown. What was amplified from RNA transcripts were TCR beta CDR3 regions. The HTBI primer set was used in a first-round RT-PCR of the TCR CDR3. TCRdb re-analysed the multiplex PCR reads in MiXCR, keeping a single row per CDR3 protein. Of 330,000 or so distinct CDR3 sequences listed, roughly 19% were seen once; the top ten hold under 45%. Regarding the study as a whole: Clonotypes that were expanded in thyroid above 0.001 mostly appeared in blood too.

In germline, CDR1 is MNHNS, CDR2 SASEGT. V dropped 0 bases and J dropped 0 bases, with 12 bases sitting between them. The CDR3 runs to 16 residues. Patients were excluded because of uncontrolled infection, other autoimmune disease, pregnancy or lactation. The PBMCs were taken from approximately 11 ml of fresh peripheral blood. V and J are TRBV6-1 and TRBJ2-7; the D gene is possibly TRBD1 (6 bases). Sequenced material: blood. The sequence came from a man over 45 with Graves' ophthalmopathy. The CDR3 nucleotides are TGTGCCAGCAGTGAAGCGGCAGCGGACAGCTCCTACGAGCAGTACTTC. It encodes CASSEAAADSSYEQYF.